The 3 T cell receptor beta chains below come from one sample, sequenced in a study of blood T cell repertoires in COVID-19. Here immunoSEQ multiplex PCR was the method, and the copy in TCRdb shows in-frame clones only, minus some. The sample contains about 160,000 clones, approximately 92% of which appear only once. The sequenced sample consisted of peripheral blood. Receptor source: a man aged 25 to 45 with COVID-19, enrolled during active disease.

Here the CDR3 DNA reads TGTGCCACCAGCAAGAGACAGGGGGCGAGAGGAAACACCATATATTTT. Protein product: CATSKRQGARGNTIYF. The gene calls are TRBV15 and TRBJ1-3; TRBD1 matches at 10 bases. The CDR3 is 16 residues long. CDR1 and CDR2 from the germline V gene are LNHNV and YYDKDF (reference sequence). The V segment lost 4 bases and the J segment 4 bases; nucleotides outside the gene matches: 7.

The chain joins TRBV4-3 to TRBJ2-7; tentative D call: TRBD2 (5 bases). Germline assignment: CDR1 LGHNA and CDR2 YSLEER. This CDR3 is 15 amino acids long. The V end lost 0 bases, the J end lost 6 bases, and 15 bases lay between the germline ends. CDR3 region: CASSQDEASRGEQYF. CDR3 nucleotides: TGCGCCAGCAGCCAAGATGAAGCGAGTCGGGGCGAGCAGTACTTC.

This clone was observed a single time. The chain recombines TRBV2 with TRBJ1-2, with TRBD1 matching over 7 bases. The V and J ends lost 6 bases and 5 bases, in that order; junction bases with no gene match: 9. Germline V lookup: CDR1 SNHLY, CDR2 FYNNEI. This CDR3 has 14 residues. The chain's CDR3 is CASRVDREEYGYTF. In DNA, the CDR3 is TGTGCCAGCAGGGTTGACAGGGAGGAGTATGGCTACACCTTC. Supplemented by reference TRBV2 and TRBJ1-2, the full variable domain reads EPEVTQTPSHQVTQMGQEVILRCVPISNHLYFYWYRQILGQKVEFLVSFYNNEISEKSEIFDDQFSVERPDGSNFTLKIRSTKLEDSAMYFCASRVDREEYGYTFGSGTRLTVV.